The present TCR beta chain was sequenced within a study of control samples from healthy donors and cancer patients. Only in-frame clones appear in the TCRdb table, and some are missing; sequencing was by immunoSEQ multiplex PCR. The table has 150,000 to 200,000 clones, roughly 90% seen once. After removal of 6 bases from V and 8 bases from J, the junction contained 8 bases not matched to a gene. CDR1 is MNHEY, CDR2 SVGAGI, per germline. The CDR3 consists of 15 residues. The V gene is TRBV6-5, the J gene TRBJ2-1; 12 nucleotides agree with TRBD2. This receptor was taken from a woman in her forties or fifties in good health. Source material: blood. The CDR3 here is CASRNLAGGGYEQFF. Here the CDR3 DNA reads TGTGCCAGCAGAAATCTAGCGGGGGGGGGTTATGAGCAGTTCTTC.